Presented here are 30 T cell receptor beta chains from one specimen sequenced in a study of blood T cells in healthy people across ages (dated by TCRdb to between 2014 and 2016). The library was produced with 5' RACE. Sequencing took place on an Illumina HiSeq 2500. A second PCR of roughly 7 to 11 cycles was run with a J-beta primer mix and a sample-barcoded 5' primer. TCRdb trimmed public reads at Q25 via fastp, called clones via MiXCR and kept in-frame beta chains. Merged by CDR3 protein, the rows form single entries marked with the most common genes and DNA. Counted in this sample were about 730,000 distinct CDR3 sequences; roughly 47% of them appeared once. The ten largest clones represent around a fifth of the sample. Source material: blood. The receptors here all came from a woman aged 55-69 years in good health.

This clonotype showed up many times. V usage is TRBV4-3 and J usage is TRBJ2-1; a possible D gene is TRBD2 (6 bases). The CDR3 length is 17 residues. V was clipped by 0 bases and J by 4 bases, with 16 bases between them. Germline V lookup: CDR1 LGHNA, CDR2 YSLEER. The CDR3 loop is CASSQDRISGRYNEQFF. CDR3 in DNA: TGCGCCAGCAGCCAAGATAGGATTAGCGGCAGATACAATGAGCAGTTCTTC.

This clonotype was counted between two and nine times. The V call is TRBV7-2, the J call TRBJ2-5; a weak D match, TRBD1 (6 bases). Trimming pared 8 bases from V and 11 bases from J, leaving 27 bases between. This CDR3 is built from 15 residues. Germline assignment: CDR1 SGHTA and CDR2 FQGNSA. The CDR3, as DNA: TGTGCCAGCTGCCCCAGGACAGAATACTACAATGAGCAGTACTTC. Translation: CASCPRTEYYNEQYF.

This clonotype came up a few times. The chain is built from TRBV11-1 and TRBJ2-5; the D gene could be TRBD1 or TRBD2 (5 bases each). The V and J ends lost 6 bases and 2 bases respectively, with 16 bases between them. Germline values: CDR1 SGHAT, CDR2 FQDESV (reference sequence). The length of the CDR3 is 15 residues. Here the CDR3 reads CASSSRDPFQETQYF. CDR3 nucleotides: TGTGCCAGCAGTTCCCGGGACCCATTTCAAGAGACCCAGTACTTC. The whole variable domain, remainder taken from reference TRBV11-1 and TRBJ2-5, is EAEVAQSPRYKITEKSQAVAFWCDPISGHATLYWYRQILGQGPELLVQFQDESVVDDSQLPKDRFSAERLKGVDSTLKIQPAELGDSAMYLCASSSRDPFQETQYFGPGTRLLVL.

The CDR3 bases are TGTGCCATCAGTGAGGATTTAGCGGGGGGTTTAATCTCTGGTGAGCAGTTCTTC. Protein: CAISEDLAGGLISGEQFF. The chain joins TRBV10-3 to TRBJ2-1; 10 nucleotides match TRBD2. Germline loops: CDR1 ENHRY, CDR2 SYGVKD. The CDR3 is made up of 18 amino acids. V shed 2 bases, J shed 9 bases, and the junction held 16 bases outside the gene matches.

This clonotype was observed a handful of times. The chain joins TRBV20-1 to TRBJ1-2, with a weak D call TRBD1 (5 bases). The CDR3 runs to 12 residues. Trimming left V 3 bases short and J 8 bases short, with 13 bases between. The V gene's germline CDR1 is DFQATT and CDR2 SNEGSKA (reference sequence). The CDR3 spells CSASGGRGGYTF. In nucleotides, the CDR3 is TGCAGTGCTAGCGGGGGACGCGGCGGCTACACCTTC.

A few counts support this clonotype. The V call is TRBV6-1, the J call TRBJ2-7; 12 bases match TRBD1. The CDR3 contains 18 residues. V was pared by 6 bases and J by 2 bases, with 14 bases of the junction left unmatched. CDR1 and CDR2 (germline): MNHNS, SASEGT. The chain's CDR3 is CASSTTGDRGRHPYEQYF. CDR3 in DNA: TGTGCCAGCAGCACAACAGGGGACAGGGGGCGGCACCCCTACGAGCAGTACTTC.

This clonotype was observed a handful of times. This CDR3 reads CSVGEQGSETQYF. CDR3 nucleotides: TGCAGCGTTGGCGAACAGGGGTCAGAGACCCAGTACTTC. The V and J genes are TRBV29-1 and TRBJ2-5, with 7 bases lining up with TRBD1. This CDR3 region has 13 residues. V shed 4 bases and J 4 bases; nucleotides not matched to a gene: 6. Germline-derived CDR1 and CDR2 are SQVTM and ANQGSEA.

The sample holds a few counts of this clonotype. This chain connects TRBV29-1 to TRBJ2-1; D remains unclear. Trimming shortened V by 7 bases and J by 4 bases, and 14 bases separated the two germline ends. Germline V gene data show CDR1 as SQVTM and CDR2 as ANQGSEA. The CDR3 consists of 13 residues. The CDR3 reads CSAEWSDYNEQFF. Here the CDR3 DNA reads TGCAGCGCCGAGTGGTCAGATTACAATGAGCAGTTCTTC.

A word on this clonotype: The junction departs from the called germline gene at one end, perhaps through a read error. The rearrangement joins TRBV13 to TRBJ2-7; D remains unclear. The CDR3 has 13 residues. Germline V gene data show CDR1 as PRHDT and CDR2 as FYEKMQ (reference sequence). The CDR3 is CASSVGLPYEQYF. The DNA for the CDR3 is TGTGCCAGCAGCGTAGGCCTCCCGTACGAGCAGTACTTC.

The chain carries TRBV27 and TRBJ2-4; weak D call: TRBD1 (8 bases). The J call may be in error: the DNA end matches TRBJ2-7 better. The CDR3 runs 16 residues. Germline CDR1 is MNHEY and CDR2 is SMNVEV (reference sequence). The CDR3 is CASSASHRGGAYEQYF. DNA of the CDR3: TGTGCCAGCAGTGCCTCGCACAGGGGGGGGGCCTACGAGCAGTACTTC.

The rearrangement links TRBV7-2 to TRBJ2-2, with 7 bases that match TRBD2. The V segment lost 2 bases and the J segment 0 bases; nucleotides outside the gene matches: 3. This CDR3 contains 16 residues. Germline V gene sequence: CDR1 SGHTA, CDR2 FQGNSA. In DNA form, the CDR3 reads TGTGCCAGCAGCTTACAGGGACTACCGAACACCGGGGAGCTGTTTTTT. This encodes CASSLQGLPNTGELFF.

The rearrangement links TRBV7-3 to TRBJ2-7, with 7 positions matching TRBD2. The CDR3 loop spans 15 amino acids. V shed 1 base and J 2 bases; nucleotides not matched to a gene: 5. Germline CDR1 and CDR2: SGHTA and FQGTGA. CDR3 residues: CASSLIHGGAYEQYF. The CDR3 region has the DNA TGTGCCAGCAGCTTAATACATGGGGGGGCCTACGAGCAGTACTTC.

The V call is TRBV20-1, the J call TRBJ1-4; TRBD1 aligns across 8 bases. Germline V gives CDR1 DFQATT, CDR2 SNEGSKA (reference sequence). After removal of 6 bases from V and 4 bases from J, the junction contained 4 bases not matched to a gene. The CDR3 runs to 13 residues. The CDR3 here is CSALDRDNEKLFF. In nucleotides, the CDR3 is TGCAGTGCCCTGGACAGGGATAATGAAAAACTGTTTTTT.

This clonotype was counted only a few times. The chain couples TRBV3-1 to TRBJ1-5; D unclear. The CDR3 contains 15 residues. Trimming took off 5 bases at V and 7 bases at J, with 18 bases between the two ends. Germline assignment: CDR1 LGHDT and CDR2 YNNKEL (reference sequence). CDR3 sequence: CASSTGRTAGQPQHF. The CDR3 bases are TGTGCCAGCAGCACCGGACGGACGGCGGGACAGCCCCAGCATTTT.

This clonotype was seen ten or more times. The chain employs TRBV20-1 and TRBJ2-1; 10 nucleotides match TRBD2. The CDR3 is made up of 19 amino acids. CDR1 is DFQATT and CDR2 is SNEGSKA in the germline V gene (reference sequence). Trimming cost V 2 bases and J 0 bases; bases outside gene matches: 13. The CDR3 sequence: CSARKKWTSGFSSYNEQFF. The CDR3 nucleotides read TGCAGTGCTAGAAAAAAATGGACTAGCGGTTTTAGCTCCTACAATGAGCAGTTCTTC.

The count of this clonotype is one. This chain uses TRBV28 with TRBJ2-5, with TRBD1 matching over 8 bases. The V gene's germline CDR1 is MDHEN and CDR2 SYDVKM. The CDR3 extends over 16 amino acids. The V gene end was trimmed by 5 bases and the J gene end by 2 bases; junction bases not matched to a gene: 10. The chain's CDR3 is CASSPPHRGVQETQYF. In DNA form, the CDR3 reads TGTGCCAGCAGTCCGCCCCACAGGGGGGTTCAAGAGACCCAGTACTTC.

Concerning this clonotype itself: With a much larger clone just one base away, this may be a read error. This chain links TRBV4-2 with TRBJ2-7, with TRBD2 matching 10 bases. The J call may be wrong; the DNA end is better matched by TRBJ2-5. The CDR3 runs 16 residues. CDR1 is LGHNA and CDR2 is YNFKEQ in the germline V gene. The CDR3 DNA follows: TGTGTCAGCAGCCAAGAACTAGCGGGGAGGTTAGAGACCCAGTACTTC. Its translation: CVSSQELAGRLETQYF.

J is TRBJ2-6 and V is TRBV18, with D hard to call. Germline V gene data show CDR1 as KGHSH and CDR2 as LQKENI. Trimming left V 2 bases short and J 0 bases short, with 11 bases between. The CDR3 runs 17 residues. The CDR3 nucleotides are TGTGCCAGCTCACCAGGTTTTTACCCCTCTGGGGCCAACGTCCTGACTTTC. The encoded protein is CASSPGFYPSGANVLTF.

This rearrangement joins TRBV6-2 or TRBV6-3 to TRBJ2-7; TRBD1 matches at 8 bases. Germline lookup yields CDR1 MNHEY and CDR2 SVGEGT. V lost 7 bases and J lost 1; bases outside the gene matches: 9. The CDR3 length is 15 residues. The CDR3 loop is CASTPRTGWSYEQYF. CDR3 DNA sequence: TGTGCCAGCACGCCACGGACAGGGTGGTCCTACGAGCAGTACTTC.

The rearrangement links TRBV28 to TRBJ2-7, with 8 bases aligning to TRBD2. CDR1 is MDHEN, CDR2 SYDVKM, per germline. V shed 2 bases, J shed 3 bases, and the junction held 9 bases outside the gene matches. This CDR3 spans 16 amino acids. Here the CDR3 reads CASSLTEREYRYEQYF. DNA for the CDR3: TGTGCCAGCAGTTTAACTGAGCGGGAGTATCGCTACGAGCAGTACTTC. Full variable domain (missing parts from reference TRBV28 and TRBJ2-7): DVKVTQSSRYLVKRTGEKVFLECVQDMDHENMFWYRQDPGLGLRLIYFSYDVKMKEKGDIPEGYSVSREKKERFSLILESASTNQTSMYLCASSLTEREYRYEQYFGPGTRLTVT.

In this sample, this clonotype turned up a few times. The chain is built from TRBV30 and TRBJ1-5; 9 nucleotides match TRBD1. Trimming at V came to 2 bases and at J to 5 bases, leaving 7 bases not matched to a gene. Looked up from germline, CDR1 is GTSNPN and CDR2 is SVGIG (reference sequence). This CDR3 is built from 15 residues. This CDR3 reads CAWSIPGQGYQPQHF. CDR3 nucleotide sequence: TGTGCCTGGAGTATTCCGGGACAGGGATATCAGCCCCAGCATTTT. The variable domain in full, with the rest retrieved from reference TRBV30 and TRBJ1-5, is SQTIHQWPATLVQPVGSPLSLECTVEGTSNPNLYWYRQAAGRGLQLLFYSVGIGQISSEVPQNLSASRPQDRQFILSSKKLLLSDSGFYLCAWSIPGQGYQPQHFGDGTRLSIL.

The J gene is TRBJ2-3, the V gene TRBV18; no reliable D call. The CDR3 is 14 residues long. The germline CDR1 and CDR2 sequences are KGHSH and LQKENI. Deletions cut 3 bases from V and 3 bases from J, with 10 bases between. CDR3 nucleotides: TGTGCCAGCTCACCCATATCGGAAACAGATACGCAGTATTTT. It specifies CASSPISETDTQYF.

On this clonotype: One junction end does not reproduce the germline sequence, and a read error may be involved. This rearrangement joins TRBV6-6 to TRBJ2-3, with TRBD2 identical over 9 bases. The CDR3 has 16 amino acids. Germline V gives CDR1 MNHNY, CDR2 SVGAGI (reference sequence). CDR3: CASSQPLAGNTNTQYF. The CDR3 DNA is TGTGCCAGCAGCCAGCCCCTAGCGGGGAACACAAATACGCAGTATTTT.

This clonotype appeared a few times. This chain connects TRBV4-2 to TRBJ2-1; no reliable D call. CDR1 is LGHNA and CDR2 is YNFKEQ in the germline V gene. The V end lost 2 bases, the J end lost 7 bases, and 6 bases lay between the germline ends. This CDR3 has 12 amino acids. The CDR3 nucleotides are TGTGCCAGCAGCCAACCCTTAAATGAGCAGTTCTTC. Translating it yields CASSQPLNEQFF.

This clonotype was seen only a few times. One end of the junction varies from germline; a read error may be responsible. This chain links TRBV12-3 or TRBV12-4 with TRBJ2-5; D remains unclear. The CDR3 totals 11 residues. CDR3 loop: CASSLQEAQYF. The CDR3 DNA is TGCGCCAGCAGCCTACAAGAGGCCCAGTACTTC.

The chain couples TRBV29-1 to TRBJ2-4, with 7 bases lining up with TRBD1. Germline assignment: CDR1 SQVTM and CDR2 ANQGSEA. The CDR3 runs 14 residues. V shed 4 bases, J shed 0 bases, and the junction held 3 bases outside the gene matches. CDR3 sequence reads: CSVVDRVAKNIQYF. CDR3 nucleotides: TGCAGCGTTGTCGACAGGGTAGCCAAAAACATTCAGTACTTC.

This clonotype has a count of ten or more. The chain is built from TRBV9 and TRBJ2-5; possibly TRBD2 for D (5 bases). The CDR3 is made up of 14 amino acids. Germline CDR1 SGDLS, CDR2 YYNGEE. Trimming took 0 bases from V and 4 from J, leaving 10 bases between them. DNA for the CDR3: TGTGCCAGCAGCGTAGACGAGGGAATAGAGACCCAGTACTTC. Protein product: CASSVDEGIETQYF.

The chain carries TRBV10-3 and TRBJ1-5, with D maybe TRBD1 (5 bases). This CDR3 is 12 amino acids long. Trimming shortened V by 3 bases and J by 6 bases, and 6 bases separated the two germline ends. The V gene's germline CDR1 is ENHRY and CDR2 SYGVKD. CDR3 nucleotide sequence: TGTGCCATCAGTGAAGGGACTCAGCCCCAGCATTTT. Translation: CAISEGTQPQHF.

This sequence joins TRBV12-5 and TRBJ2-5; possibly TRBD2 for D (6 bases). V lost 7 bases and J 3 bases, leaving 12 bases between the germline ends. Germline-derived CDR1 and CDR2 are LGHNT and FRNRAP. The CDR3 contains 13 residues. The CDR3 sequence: CASAPGGEETQYF. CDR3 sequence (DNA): TGTGCTAGTGCCCCCGGCGGGGAAGAGACCCAGTACTTC.

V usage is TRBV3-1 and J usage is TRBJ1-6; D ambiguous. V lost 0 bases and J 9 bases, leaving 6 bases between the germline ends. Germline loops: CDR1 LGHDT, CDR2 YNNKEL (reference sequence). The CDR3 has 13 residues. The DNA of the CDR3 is TGTGCCAGCAGCCAAGATAGTCGTTCACCCCTCCACTTT. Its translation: CASSQDSRSPLHF. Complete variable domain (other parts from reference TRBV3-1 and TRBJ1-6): DTAVSQTPKYLVTQMGNDKSIKCEQNLGHDTMYWYKQDSKKFLKIMFSYNNKELIINETVPNRFSPKSPDKAHLNLHINSLELGDSAVYFCASSQDSRSPLHFGNGTRLTVT.